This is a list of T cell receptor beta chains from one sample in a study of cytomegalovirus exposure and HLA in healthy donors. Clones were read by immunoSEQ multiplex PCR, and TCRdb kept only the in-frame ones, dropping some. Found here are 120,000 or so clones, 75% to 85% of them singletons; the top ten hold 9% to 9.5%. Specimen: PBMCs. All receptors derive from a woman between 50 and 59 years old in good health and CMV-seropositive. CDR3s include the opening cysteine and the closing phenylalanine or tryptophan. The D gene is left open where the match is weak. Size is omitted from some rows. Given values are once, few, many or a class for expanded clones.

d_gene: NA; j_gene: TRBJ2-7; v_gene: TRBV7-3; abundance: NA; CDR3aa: CASSLGGSGASYEQYF; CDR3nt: TGTGCCAGCAGCTTAGGGGGCAGCGGGGCCTCCTACGAGCAGTACTTC
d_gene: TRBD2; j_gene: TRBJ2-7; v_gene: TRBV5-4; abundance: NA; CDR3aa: CASSQKSRLAGVGEQYF; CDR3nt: TGTGCCAGCAGCCAAAAGAGTCGACTAGCGGGAGTAGGCGAGCAGTACTTC
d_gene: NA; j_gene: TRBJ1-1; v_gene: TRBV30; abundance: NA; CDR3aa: CAWCPAGPGTEAFF; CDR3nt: TGTGCCTGGTGCCCTGCGGGGCCGGGGACTGAAGCTTTCTTT
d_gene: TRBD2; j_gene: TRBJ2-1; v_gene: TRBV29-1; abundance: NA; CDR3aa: CSVRGGSGSYNEQFF; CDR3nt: TGCAGCGTTCGGGGGGGTAGCGGCTCCTACAATGAGCAGTTCTTC
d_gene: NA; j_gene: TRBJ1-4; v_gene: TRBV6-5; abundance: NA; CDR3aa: CASSWQGGEKLFF; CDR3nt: TGTGCCAGCAGTTGGCAGGGAGGTGAAAAACTGTTTTTT
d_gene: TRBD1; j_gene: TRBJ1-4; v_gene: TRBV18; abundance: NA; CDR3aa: CASSPTGTNEKLFF; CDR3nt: TGTGCCAGCTCACCGACAGGGACTAATGAAAAACTGTTTTTT
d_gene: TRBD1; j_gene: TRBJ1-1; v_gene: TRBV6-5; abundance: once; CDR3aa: CASSYGDSYNTEAFF; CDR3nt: TGTGCCAGCAGTTACGGGGACAGTTATAACACTGAAGCTTTCTTT
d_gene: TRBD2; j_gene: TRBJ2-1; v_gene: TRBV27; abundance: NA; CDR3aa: CASSLFSLAGVRNEQFF; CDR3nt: TGTGCCAGCAGTTTATTCTCTCTAGCGGGAGTTCGGAATGAGCAGTTCTTC
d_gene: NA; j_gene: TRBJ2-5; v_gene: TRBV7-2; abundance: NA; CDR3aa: CASSLEAGRRLGTQYF; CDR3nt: TGTGCCAGCAGCTTAGAGGCAGGGAGGCGGCTCGGGACCCAGTACTTC
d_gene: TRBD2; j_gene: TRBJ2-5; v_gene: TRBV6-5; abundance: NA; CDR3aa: CASSYSGAGGQETQYF; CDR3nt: TGTGCCAGCAGTTACTCGGGAGCGGGGGGGCAAGAGACCCAGTACTTC
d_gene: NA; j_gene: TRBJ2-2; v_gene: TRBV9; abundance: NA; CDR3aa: CASSPRQGGTGELFF; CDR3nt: TGTGCCAGCAGCCCCCGACAGGGAGGCACCGGGGAGCTGTTTTTT
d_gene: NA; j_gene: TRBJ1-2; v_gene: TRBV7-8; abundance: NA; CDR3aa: CASSAGQSSYQGYTF; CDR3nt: TGTGCCAGCAGCGCTGGACAGTCGTCTTATCAGGGCTACACCTTC
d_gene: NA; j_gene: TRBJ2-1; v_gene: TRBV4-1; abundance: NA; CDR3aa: CASSQVGLNEQFF; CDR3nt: TGCGCCAGCAGCCAGGTCGGACTGAATGAGCAGTTCTTC
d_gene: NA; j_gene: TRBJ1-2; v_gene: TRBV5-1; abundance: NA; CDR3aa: CASSLANPGTNYGYTF; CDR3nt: TGCGCCAGCAGCTTGGCCAACCCCGGGACTAACTATGGCTACACCTTC
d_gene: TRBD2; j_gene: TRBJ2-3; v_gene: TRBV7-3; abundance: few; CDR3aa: CASSLFAGGFTDTQYF; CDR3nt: TGTGCCAGCAGCCTGTTCGCGGGAGGCTTCACAGATACGCAGTATTTT
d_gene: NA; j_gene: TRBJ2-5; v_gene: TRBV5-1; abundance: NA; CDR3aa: CATGGQGPGETQYF; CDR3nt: TGCGCCACCGGGGGGCAGGGGCCTGGAGAGACCCAGTACTTC
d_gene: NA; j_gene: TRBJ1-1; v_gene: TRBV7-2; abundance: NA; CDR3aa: CASSPRQTTEAFF; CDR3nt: TGTGCCAGCAGCCCCCGACAGACCACTGAAGCTTTCTTT
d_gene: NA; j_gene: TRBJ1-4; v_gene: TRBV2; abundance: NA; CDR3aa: CASSPDRMRNEKLFF; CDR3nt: TGTGCCAGCAGCCCTGACAGGATGAGAAATGAAAAACTGTTTTTT
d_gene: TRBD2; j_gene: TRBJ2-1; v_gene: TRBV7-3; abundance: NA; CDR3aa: CASSQLAGDYNEQFF; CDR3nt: TGTGCCAGCAGCCAACTAGCGGGGGACTACAATGAGCAGTTCTTC
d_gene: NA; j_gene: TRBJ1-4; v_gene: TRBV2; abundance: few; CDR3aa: CASSFGQSNEKLFF; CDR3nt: TGTGCCAGCAGTTTCGGACAGAGTAATGAAAAACTGTTTTTT
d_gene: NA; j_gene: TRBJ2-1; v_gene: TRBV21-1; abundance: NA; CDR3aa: CASKSGWASGGPDNEQFF; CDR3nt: TGTGCCAGCAAAAGCGGGTGGGCTAGCGGGGGGCCTGACAATGAGCAGTTCTTC
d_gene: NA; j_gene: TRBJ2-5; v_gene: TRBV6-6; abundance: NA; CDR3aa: CASSFGRFEVSETQYF; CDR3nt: TGTGCCAGCAGTTTCGGTCGCTTTGAGGTATCAGAGACCCAGTACTTC
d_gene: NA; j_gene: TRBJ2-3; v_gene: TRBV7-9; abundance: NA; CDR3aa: CASSSTGNPDTQYF; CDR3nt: TGTGCCAGCAGCTCAACAGGGAACCCAGATACGCAGTATTTT
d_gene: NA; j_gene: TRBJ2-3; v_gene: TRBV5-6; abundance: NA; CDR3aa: CASSLEGIGTDTQYF; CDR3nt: TGTGCCAGCAGCTTGGAGGGGATTGGCACAGATACGCAGTATTTT
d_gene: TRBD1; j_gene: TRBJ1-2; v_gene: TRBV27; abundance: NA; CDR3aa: CASSLRWDRGGYTF; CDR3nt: TGTGCCAGCAGCCTCCGATGGGACAGGGGAGGCTACACCTTC
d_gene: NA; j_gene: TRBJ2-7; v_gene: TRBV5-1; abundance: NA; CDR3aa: CASSFDTAYEQYF; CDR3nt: TGCGCCAGCAGCTTTGATACAGCATACGAGCAGTACTTC
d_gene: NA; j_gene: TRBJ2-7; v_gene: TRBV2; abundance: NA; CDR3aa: CASSEGTPTYEQYF; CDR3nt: TGTGCCAGCAGCGAAGGGACACCGACCTACGAGCAGTACTTC
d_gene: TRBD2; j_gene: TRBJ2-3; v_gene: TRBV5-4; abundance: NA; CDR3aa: CASSLRDYSDTQYF; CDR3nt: TGTGCCAGCAGCCTTAGGGACTACTCAGATACGCAGTATTTT
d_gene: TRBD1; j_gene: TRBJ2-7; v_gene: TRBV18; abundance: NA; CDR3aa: CASSSTGGASYEQYF; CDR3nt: TGTGCCAGCTCATCTACAGGGGGAGCTTCCTACGAGCAGTACTTC
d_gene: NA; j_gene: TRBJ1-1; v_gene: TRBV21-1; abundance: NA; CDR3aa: CASSNSRQGQFTEAFF; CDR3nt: TGTGCCAGCAGCAACTCCCGACAGGGACAGTTCACTGAAGCTTTCTTT
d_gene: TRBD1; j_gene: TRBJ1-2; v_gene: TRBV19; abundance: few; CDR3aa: CASTGTGTRYGYTF; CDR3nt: TGTGCCAGTACCGGGACAGGGACCCGCTATGGCTACACCTTC
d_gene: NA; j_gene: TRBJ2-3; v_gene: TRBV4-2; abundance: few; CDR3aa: CASSQGNGAGNTDTQYF; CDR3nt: TGTGCCAGCAGCCAGGGGAATGGGGCGGGAAACACAGATACGCAGTATTTT
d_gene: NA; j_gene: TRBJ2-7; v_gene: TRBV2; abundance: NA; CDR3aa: CASSQGGVEQYF; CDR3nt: TGTGCCAGCAGTCAGGGGGGCGTAGAGCAGTACTTC
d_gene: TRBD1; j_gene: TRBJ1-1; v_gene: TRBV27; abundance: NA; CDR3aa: CASKNRQGHTEAFF; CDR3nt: TGTGCCAGTAAAAATCGACAGGGGCACACTGAAGCTTTCTTT
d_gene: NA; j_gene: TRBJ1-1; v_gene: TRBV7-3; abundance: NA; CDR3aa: CASSLNPQGLNTEAFF; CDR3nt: TGTGCCAGCAGCTTAAATCCGCAGGGTCTGAACACTGAAGCTTTCTTT
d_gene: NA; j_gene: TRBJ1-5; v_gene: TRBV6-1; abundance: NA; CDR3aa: CASSEEVARQQDF; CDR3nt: TGTGCCAGCAGTGAAGAGGTTGCCCGACAACAGGATTTT
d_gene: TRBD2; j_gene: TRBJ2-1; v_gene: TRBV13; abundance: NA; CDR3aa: CASSSGLAGGPGNEQFF; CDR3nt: TGTGCCAGCAGCTCTGGACTAGCGGGAGGGCCGGGGAATGAGCAGTTCTTC
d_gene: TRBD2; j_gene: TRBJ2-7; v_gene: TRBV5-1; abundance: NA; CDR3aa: CASSLTLAGDLSNEQYF; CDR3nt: TGCGCCAGCAGCTTGACGCTAGCGGGGGACTTGTCCAACGAGCAGTACTTC
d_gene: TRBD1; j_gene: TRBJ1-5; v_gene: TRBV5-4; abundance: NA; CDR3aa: CASSLGPPGGSNQPQHF; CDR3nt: TGTGCCAGCAGCTTGGGACCCCCAGGGGGCAGCAATCAGCCCCAGCATTTT
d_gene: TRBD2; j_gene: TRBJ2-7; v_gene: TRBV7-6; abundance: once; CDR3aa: CASSANTGEGLEQYF; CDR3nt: TGTGCCAGCAGCGCCAACACCGGGGAGGGCCTCGAGCAGTACTTC
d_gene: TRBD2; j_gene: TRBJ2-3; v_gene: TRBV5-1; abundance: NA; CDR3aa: CASSGTSGSRLQYF; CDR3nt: TGCGCCAGCTCCGGGACTAGCGGGTCCCGTCTTCAGTATTTT
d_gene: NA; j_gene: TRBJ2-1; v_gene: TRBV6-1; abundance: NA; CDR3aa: CASSEADSYNEQFF; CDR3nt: TGTGCCAGCAGCGAGGCTGACTCCTACAATGAGCAGTTCTTC
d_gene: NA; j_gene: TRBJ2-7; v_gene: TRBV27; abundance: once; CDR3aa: CAISPSYEQYF; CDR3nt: TGTGCCATCTCCCCCTCCTACGAGCAGTACTTC
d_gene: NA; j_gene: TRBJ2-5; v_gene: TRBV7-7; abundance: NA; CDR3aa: CASSSGLLETQYF; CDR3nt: TGTGCTAGCAGCTCGGGACTCTTAGAGACCCAGTACTTC
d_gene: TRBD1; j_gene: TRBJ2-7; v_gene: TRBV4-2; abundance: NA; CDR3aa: CASSQVTGTAYEQYF; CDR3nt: TGTGCCAGCAGCCAAGTTACAGGGACAGCCTACGAGCAGTACTTC
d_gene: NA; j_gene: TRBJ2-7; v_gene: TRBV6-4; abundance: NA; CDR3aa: CASSPRRGQSSYEQYF; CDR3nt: TGTGCCAGCAGCCCAAGGCGGGGTCAGAGCTCCTACGAGCAGTACTTC